The 25 T cell receptor beta chains below come from one sample, sequenced in a study of graft-versus-host responses after intestinal transplantation. These TCRs' antigens remain unknown. Assay used: immunoSEQ multiplex PCR; TCRdb lists only in-frame clones, some missing. The sample has under 95,000 clones, around 89% seen once; the top ten hold approximately 0.28%. Sequencing used unstimulated CD4+ T cells sorted from spleen or lymph node cells, obtained before transplant. Every receptor here comes from a human donor who was the organ donor for an intestinal transplant.

This chain joins TRBV5-1 and TRBJ1-2; D is uncertain. Germline-derived CDR1 and CDR2 are SGHRS and YFSETQ. Deletions cut 5 bases from V and 0 bases from J, with 11 bases between. The CDR3 loop spans 14 amino acids. CDR3 protein: CASREGPPNYGYTF. The CDR3, as DNA: TGCGCCAGCAGGGAGGGTCCGCCTAACTATGGCTACACCTTC. Full variable domain (remainder filled in from reference TRBV5-1 and TRBJ1-2): KAGVTQTPRYLIKTRGQQVTLSCSPISGHRSVSWYQQTPGQGLQFLFEYFSETQRNKGNFPGRFSGRQFSNSRSEMNVSTLELGDSALYLCASREGPPNYGYTFGSGTRLTVV.

J is TRBJ1-2 and V is TRBV11-2; 10 positions match TRBD1. The V gene end was trimmed by 2 bases and the J gene end by 5 bases; junction bases not matched to a gene: 5. This CDR3 comprises 15 residues. Per germline, CDR1 SGHAT and CDR2 FQNNGV. The CDR3 protein is CASSLMPGQGYGYTF. CDR3 nucleotides: TGTGCCAGCAGCTTAATGCCGGGACAGGGGTATGGCTACACCTTC. Supplemented by reference TRBV11-2 and TRBJ1-2, the full variable domain reads EAGVAQSPRYKIIEKRQSVAFWCNPISGHATLYWYQQILGQGPKLLIQFQNNGVVDDSQLPKDRFSAERLKGVDSTLKIQPAKLEDSAVYLCASSLMPGQGYGYTFGSGTRLTVV.

The gene calls are TRBV6-6 and TRBJ1-4; 8 bases map to TRBD1. V was pared by 7 bases and J by 2 bases, with 9 bases of the junction left unmatched. The CDR3 contains 16 residues. CDR1 and CDR2 (germline): MNHNY, SVGAGI (reference sequence). The CDR3 loop reads CASNDRGGVTNEKLFF. CDR3 sequence (DNA): TGTGCCAGCAATGACAGGGGTGGCGTCACTAATGAAAAACTGTTTTTT.

Only a few counts were recorded for this clone. DNA for the CDR3: TGTGCCCTTCGGGGGACAGAGATTTCCCCCCTCCACTTT. Translated: CALRGTEISPLHF. J is TRBJ1-6 and V is TRBV30; 7 positions match TRBD1. Germline-derived CDR1 and CDR2 are GTSNPN and SVGIG (reference sequence). The V gene end was trimmed by 8 bases and the J gene end by 13 bases; junction bases not matched to a gene: 14. The CDR3 covers 13 residues.

This sequence joins TRBV2 and TRBJ2-7, with 7 bases identical to TRBD1. V lost 4 bases and J lost 4; bases outside the gene matches: 13. Germline values: CDR1 SNHLY, CDR2 FYNNEI. The CDR3 runs 16 residues. CDR3 residues: CASSVGVRDRDYEQYF. The CDR3, as DNA: TGTGCCAGCAGTGTTGGAGTTAGGGACAGAGATTACGAGCAGTACTTC.

This clone appeared a single time. This chain links TRBV27 with TRBJ2-3, with TRBD2 matching over 9 bases. In germline, CDR1 is MNHEY, CDR2 SMNVEV (reference sequence). The CDR3 length is 16 residues. V lost 3 bases to trimming and J lost 1 base; unmatched junction nucleotides: 5. The CDR3: CASSFRVAGGTDTQYF. CDR3 nucleotide sequence: TGTGCCAGCAGTTTCCGGGTAGCGGGAGGCACAGATACGCAGTATTTT.

This sequence joins TRBV5-4 and TRBJ1-4; D remains unclear. The CDR3 is made up of 15 amino acids. Germline V lookup: CDR1 SGHNT, CDR2 YYREEE (reference sequence). Trimming cost V 0 bases and J 0 bases, with 6 bases left between them. The CDR3 region is CASSLGGTTNEKLFF. The CDR3 DNA follows: TGTGCCAGCAGCTTGGGCGGGACAACTAATGAAAAACTGTTTTTT. Combining the CDR3 with reference TRBV5-4 and TRBJ1-4 gives the whole variable domain ETGVTQSPTHLIKTRGQQVTLRCSSQSGHNTVSWYQQALGQGPQFIFQYYREEENGRGNFPPRFSGLQFPNYSSELNVNALELDDSALYLCASSLGGTTNEKLFFGSGTQLSVL.

The chain recombines TRBV7-2 with TRBJ1-3; a possible D gene is TRBD1 (5 bases). This CDR3 is built from 14 residues. Trimming took 10 bases from V and 0 from J, leaving 13 bases between them. The germline V gene encodes CDR1 SGHTA and CDR2 FQGNSA. CDR3 coding DNA: TGTGCCACCTCCCGGGGGTCCTCTGGAAACACCATATATTTT. Translation: CATSRGSSGNTIYF. Full variable domain (missing parts from reference TRBV7-2 and TRBJ1-3): GAGVSQSPSNKVTEKGKDVELRCDPISGHTALYWYRQSLGQGLEFLIYFQGNSAPDKSGLPSDRFSAERTGGSVSTLTIQRTQQEDSAVYLCATSRGSSGNTIYFGEGSWLTVV.

The CDR3 region has the DNA TGTGCCAGCAGCTCGTCCTACCAGAGGGCACGGGGCACTGAAGCTTTCTTT. Translating it yields CASSSSYQRARGTEAFF. V gene TRBV5-5 combines with J gene TRBJ1-1; no clear D gene. V lost 3 bases and J lost 4, with 22 bases in between. From germline, CDR1 is SGHKS and CDR2 YYEKEE (reference sequence). The CDR3 length is 17 residues.

This clone was seen only once. The chain recombines TRBV30 with TRBJ1-2; a weak D match, TRBD1 (5 bases). CDR1 and CDR2 (germline): GTSNPN, SVGIG (reference sequence). CDR3 length: 11 amino acids. Trimming stripped 3 bases from V and 8 bases from J, with 10 bases between. CDR3 bases: TGTGCCTGGAGAGTGGGGCCCGGCTACACCTTC. It yields the protein CAWRVGPGYTF.

This chain connects TRBV7-2 to TRBJ2-1; 7 positions agree with TRBD1. With V trimmed by 5 bases and J by 11 bases, 9 bases remained unmatched. The CDR3 loop spans 13 amino acids. CDR1 is SGHTA, CDR2 FQGNSA, per germline. In DNA, the CDR3 is TGTGCCAGCAGCCTCCGGGACAGTCTACAGCAGTTCTTC. It specifies CASSLRDSLQQFF.

The rearrangement links TRBV2 to TRBJ2-3, with D perhaps matching TRBD1 (6 bases). Trimming left V 5 bases short and J 7 bases short, with 10 bases between. The germline V gene has CDR1 SNHLY and CDR2 FYNNEI. The CDR3 is 12 residues long. The CDR3 DNA is TGTGCCAGCAGTTCAGGGGTGAATACGCAGTATTTT. Translation gives CASSSGVNTQYF.

The CDR3 region has the DNA TGTGCCAGCAGTGGACAAAAGGGGGCCTCCTACGAGCAGTACTTC. The encoded protein is CASSGQKGASYEQYF. This sequence joins TRBV6-1 and TRBJ2-7, with TRBD1 matching 7 bases. The CDR3 consists of 15 residues. Germline V gives CDR1 MNHNS, CDR2 SASEGT. J was trimmed by 0 bases and V by 4 bases; bases with no gene match: 6.

This chain joins TRBV19 and TRBJ1-5; D call uncertain. The germline V gene encodes CDR1 LNHDA and CDR2 SQIVND (reference sequence). The CDR3 sequence is 19 residues long. Trimming removed 1 base at V and 1 base at J, with 20 bases between. CDR3 DNA sequence: TGTGCCAGTAGTATAGGCCCCTGGCAGGCCAGCGGGAGCAATCAGCCCCAGCATTTT. Encoded protein: CASSIGPWQASGSNQPQHF.

The rearrangement links TRBV5-4 to TRBJ1-2; D call uncertain. Per the germline V gene, CDR1 is SGHNT and CDR2 is YYREEE (reference sequence). Trimming pared 2 bases from V and 8 bases from J, leaving 16 bases between. The CDR3 is 14 residues long. CDR3 nucleotide sequence: TGTGCCAGCAGCTTAGGAGGGTCCCACGACGGCTACACCTTC. Translating it yields CASSLGGSHDGYTF.

The chain recombines TRBV2 with TRBJ2-7; TRBD1 is a possible D gene (6 bases). CDR1 and CDR2 from the germline V gene are SNHLY and FYNNEI. This CDR3 has 14 residues. Trimming left V 6 bases short and J 0 bases short, with 12 bases between. The CDR3 loop is CASRDSRSSYEQYF. CDR3 DNA sequence: TGTGCCAGCAGGGACAGCCGGAGCTCCTACGAGCAGTACTTC.

The chain links TRBV7-2 to TRBJ2-3; weak D call: TRBD2 (6 bases). CDR1 is SGHTA, CDR2 FQGNSA, per germline. The ends were cut back, 1 base at V and 6 bases at J, with 8 bases in the middle. This CDR3 is built from 13 residues. CDR3 DNA: TGTGCCAGCAGCTTAGAACGGGAGGATACGCAGTATTTT. It codes for CASSLEREDTQYF.

V is TRBV4-1 and J is TRBJ2-1, with 11 bases matching TRBD2. CDR1 is MGHRA, CDR2 YSYEKL, per germline. The J segment lost 4 bases and the V segment lost 2 bases, leaving 7 bases of the junction unmatched. The CDR3 has 17 amino acids. CDR3 bases: TGCGCCAGCAGCCAATCCCCGACTAGCGGGGATTACAATGAGCAGTTCTTC. It yields the protein CASSQSPTSGDYNEQFF.

The chain carries TRBV5-5 and TRBJ1-4; D perhaps matches TRBD1 (5 bases). This CDR3 is built from 14 residues. Germline-derived CDR1 and CDR2 are SGHKS and YYEKEE (reference sequence). V was clipped by 4 bases and J by 4 bases, with 11 bases between them. The CDR3 region has the DNA TGTGCCAGCAGCATTGACAGTCATAATGAAAAACTGTTTTTT. Encoded protein: CASSIDSHNEKLFF.

As regards this clone: Within the sample, other DNA sequences also encode this same CDR3. The V and J genes are TRBV5-4 and TRBJ2-1, with D possibly TRBD1 on 7 matching bases. Germline V gene sequence: CDR1 SGHNT, CDR2 YYREEE (reference sequence). Trimming pared 0 bases from V and 4 bases from J, leaving 14 bases between. The CDR3 is made up of 16 amino acids. CDR3 bases: TGTGCCAGCAGCTTGGGAGGAGGGGGCAAGTACAATGAGCAGTTCTTC. Translation gives CASSLGGGGKYNEQFF.

The chain combines TRBV4-2 with TRBJ2-1; 7 bases match TRBD2. This CDR3 comprises 16 residues. V lost 4 bases to trimming and J lost 0 bases; unmatched junction nucleotides: 6. Germline loops: CDR1 LGHNA, CDR2 YNFKEQ. CDR3 residues: CASSLGGGLSYNEQFF. The CDR3 bases are TGTGCCAGCAGCCTGGGGGGGGGTCTCTCCTACAATGAGCAGTTCTTC.

V is TRBV19 and J is TRBJ1-2; the D gene is possibly TRBD1 (5 bases). The CDR3 runs to 15 residues. V was shortened by 7 bases and J by 0 bases, with 15 bases between the two germline ends. The V gene's germline CDR1 is LNHDA and CDR2 SQIVND (reference sequence). Here the CDR3 reads CASNPGPTANYGYTF. The CDR3, as DNA: TGTGCCAGTAACCCCGGCCCGACAGCTAACTATGGCTACACCTTC.

The chain recombines TRBV28 with TRBJ2-5, with TRBD2 identical over 8 bases. The J call may be incorrect, as the DNA end agrees better with TRBJ2-7. The CDR3 totals 14 residues. Germline V gene data show CDR1 as MDHEN and CDR2 as SYDVKM. The CDR3: CASSPAGVRYEQYF. The CDR3, as DNA: TGTGCCAGCAGTCCAGCGGGAGTACGGTACGAGCAGTACTTC.

Details on this clone: One end of the junction varies from germline; a read error may be responsible. Distinct nucleotide sequences in the sample also encode this CDR3. This sequence joins TRBV6-1 and TRBJ2-2; 10 nucleotides match TRBD1. This CDR3 comprises 19 residues. In germline, CDR1 is MNHNS, CDR2 SASEGT. The CDR3 loop is CASSEAARQGARGTGELFF. CDR3 in DNA: TGCGCCAGCAGTGAAGCTGCCAGACAGGGGGCCCGAGGGACCGGGGAGCTGTTTTTT.

The chain uses TRBV28 and TRBJ2-7, with 8 bases fitting TRBD1. Germline V gene data show CDR1 as MDHEN and CDR2 as SYDVKM. V trimming: 5 bases; J trimming: 4 bases; junction bases outside the gene matches: 10. The CDR3 spans 15 residues. CDR3 nucleotide sequence: TGTGCCAGCAGTCTTGACAGGGGTGGGTCTTACGAGCAGTACTTC. Amino acids: CASSLDRGGSYEQYF.